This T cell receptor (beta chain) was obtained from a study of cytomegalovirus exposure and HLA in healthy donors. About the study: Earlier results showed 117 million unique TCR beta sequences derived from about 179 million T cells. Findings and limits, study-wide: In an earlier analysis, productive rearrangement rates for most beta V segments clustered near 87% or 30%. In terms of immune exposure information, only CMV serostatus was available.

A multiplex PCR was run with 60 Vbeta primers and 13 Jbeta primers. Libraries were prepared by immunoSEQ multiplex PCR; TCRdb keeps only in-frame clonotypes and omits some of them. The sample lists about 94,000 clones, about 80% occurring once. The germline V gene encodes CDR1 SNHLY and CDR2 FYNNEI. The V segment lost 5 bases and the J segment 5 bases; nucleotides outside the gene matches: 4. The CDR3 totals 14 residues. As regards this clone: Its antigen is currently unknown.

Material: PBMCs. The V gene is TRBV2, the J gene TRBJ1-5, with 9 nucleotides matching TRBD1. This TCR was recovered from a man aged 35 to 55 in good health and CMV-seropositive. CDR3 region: CASSWGQGYQPQHF. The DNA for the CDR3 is TGTGCCAGCAGTTGGGGACAGGGTTATCAGCCCCAGCATTTT.